This T cell receptor beta chain was recovered during a study of blood T cells in healthy people across ages. Using a J-beta primer mix together with a sample-barcoded 5' primer, a second PCR was run for roughly 6 to 11 cycles. Each CDR3 protein gets one entry after TCRdb re-called the 5' RACE reads with MiXCR. The sample contains roughly 1.5 million distinct CDR3 sequences, roughly 43% of which appear only once. Germline values: CDR1 SQVTM, CDR2 ANQGSEA. V shed 7 bases, J shed 4 bases, and the junction held 13 bases outside the gene matches. The CDR3 runs to 15 residues. The chain links TRBV29-1 to TRBJ2-1, with 7 bases matching TRBD2. The clonotype comes from a woman younger than 35 in good health. The specimen sequenced was blood. For the CDR3, the DNA is TGCAGCGCATCAAGCGGGGCGGAAGTATACAATGAGCAGTTCTTC. Translation gives CSASSGAEVYNEQFF.